The text below deals with one T cell receptor (beta chain). The sample comes from a study of OX40 agonist ivuxolimab in advanced cancers. At the level of the study: Partial responses, seen in three patients, involved one hepatocellular carcinoma and two cutaneous melanomas.

Using immunoSEQ multiplex PCR, the repertoire was profiled, and TCRdb retains in-frame clones only, with some absent. The top ten clones hold around 11% of a sample with about 50,000 clones, approximately 86% of them seen once. Trimming took 3 bases from V and 4 from J, leaving 20 bases between them. The CDR3 contains 18 residues. CDR1 is SGDLS, CDR2 YYNGEE, per germline. Sequenced here: CD4+ or CD8+ T cells sorted from blood, sampled in a trial of the OX40 agonist ivuxolimab. This chain joins TRBV9 and TRBJ1-6; a possible D gene is TRBD1 (6 bases). The sequence was collected from an adult with an advanced solid tumor such as melanoma, head and neck, liver or kidney cancer. This CDR3 reads CASSGPAEGGKYNSPLHF. The CDR3 nucleotides read TGTGCCAGCAGCGGCCCGGCCGAGGGGGGTAAATATAATTCACCCCTCCACTTT.